The present TCR beta chain was sequenced within a study of T cell clones after liver transplantation. Overall study context: Draws occurred before transplant, before withdrawal, and after complete or failed withdrawal. Findings and limits, study-wide: Donor-reactive sequences fell more than third party-reactive ones, suggesting partial deletion.

With regard to this clone: Its cognate antigen is unknown.

Libraries were prepared by immunoSEQ multiplex PCR; TCRdb keeps only in-frame clonotypes and omits some of them. The table lists 5,500 to 8,500 clones, 60% to 75% of them singletons. This TCR came from a human donor who received a liver transplant. The source material was CD8+ T cells from blood, sampled before liver transplant.

The CDR3: CASSIGVGLAGIQETQYF. CDR3 in DNA: TGCGCCAGCAGCATTGGTGTGGGACTAGCGGGAATCCAAGAGACCCAGTACTTC. This chain links TRBV5-1 with TRBJ2-5; 13 bases agree with TRBD2. This CDR3 spans 18 amino acids. Germline loops: CDR1 SGHRS, CDR2 YFSETQ. V lost 4 bases, J lost 1 base, and 10 bases stayed unmatched.